This TCR beta chain was captured in a study of blood T cell repertoires in COVID-19. At the level of the study: Sites in the United States, Italy and Spain provided acute and convalescent COVID-19 samples. T cells, B-cell-depleted T cells, or PBMCs supplied cDNA or gDNA.

Authors' analysis steps: Amplification from reference gene primers served as the basis for estimated nucleated cell counts. The assay was immunoSEQ multiplex PCR, and TCRdb's table has in-frame clones only and misses some. V and J calls and clone size are copied from that table; D and trimming were computed from the DNA. The profile shows around 300,000 clones, roughly 90% of them singletons. Clinical history reported by participants formed the basis on which cohorts were assigned. The CDR3 length is 20 residues. Germline V gene lookup returns CDR1 LNHDA and CDR2 SQIVND (reference sequence). Trimming removed 8 bases from V and 6 bases from J; junction bases left unmatched: 24.

The V and J genes are TRBV19 and TRBJ2-2; 10 bases fit TRBD2. Sequenced material: PBMCs or T cells enriched from blood (not recorded which). The source of this sequence is a woman aged 50 to 60 who had recovered from COVID-19. The CDR3, as DNA: TGTGCCAGTTGGGTCCCCCACCTTGGGGCTAGCGGGAGATCCGCCGGGGAGCTGTTTTTT. Amino acid sequence: CASWVPHLGASGRSAGELFF.